Below, one TCR beta chain is given with its context. This CDR3 has 15 amino acids. These data come from a study of T-cell reconstitution after alpha-beta-depleted transplantation in children. Researchers prepared the TCRbeta library using unique molecular identifiers, the study reports. Using its own MiXCR run on the PCR reads, TCRdb lists one record per CDR3 protein. The sample has about 270,000 distinct CDR3 sequences; 9.9% are singletons. Source: PBMCs from the stem cell graft donor, taken from the stem cell graft. This chain uses TRBV21-1 with TRBJ2-7; the table calls TRBD1, which could not be checked here. TRBV21-1 is a documented pseudogene. The sequence came from a human donor who donated a stem cell graft to a child with SCID. The CDR3: CASSPHRGSSYEQYF. The CDR3 region has the DNA TGTGCCAGCAGCCCACACAGGGGAAGCTCCTACGAGCAGTACTTC.